This T cell receptor (beta chain) stems from a study of shared clonotypes between healthy human individuals (dated by TCRdb to 2020 to 2021). Regarding the research as a whole: Two women and three men aged 18 to 49 years were included in the cohort. Between about 0.9 and 10 billion PBMCs per donor were obtained by leukapheresis. Blood TCR repertoires of several healthy adults were deeply sequenced to estimate repertoire size and the extent of clonotype sharing between individuals. To increase sequencing depth and limit assay-specific biases, TCR repertoire library preparation and sequencing were carried out by different laboratories using diverse techniques. For each donor, CD4 naive and CD4 memory were each run on three plates, CD8 naive on two plates, and CD8 memory on one plate. Broad study findings and their caveats: Rarefaction of sorted-subset datasets indicated incomplete sequencing despite the large sequencing depth. Clonotypes shared by all four sorted-subset donors showed higher generation probabilities than non-shared clonotypes. Pairwise subsampling led to the expectation that sequencing depth would affect the degree of clonotype sharing among donors. Across four donors, approximately 4.6% of naive CD4, 3% to 3.5% of naive CD8, 2.3% of memory CD4, and about 0.44% of memory CD8 clonotypes were shared. Because the study included only a small number of donors, the genetic and exposure-history diversity represented was limited. Naive subsets generally had larger estimated clonotype richness than memory subsets did. Sampling was limited to blood, and TCR repertoires in tissue likely differ from TCR repertoires in blood.

CDR1 and CDR2, looked up from the germline V gene, are SGHRS and YFSETQ. At the junction V is shortened by 2 bases and J by 8 bases, with 11 bases in between. Spanning cysteine to phenylalanine, the CDR3 consists of 13 amino acids. The only DNA kept is the CDR3, 39 bases in frame from the first base. CD8 naive samples were obtained by positive selection for CCR7 among CD45RO-negative cells, yielding a CD45RA+CCR7+ population from which TemRA cells were excluded. The donors were healthy, HIV-negative adults who had no recently reported acute infections or vaccinations. Every donor was a Caucasian adult living in Nashville, Tennessee, USA. Blood was collected by leukapheresis, and PBMCs were isolated by Ficoll-Histopaque density gradient centrifugation and then cryopreserved in liquid nitrogen vapor phase. Purity and quantity of every magnetically sorted T cell population were checked by analytical flow cytometry. Each sorted fraction had its genomic DNA isolated and then quantified by UV absorbance on a Nanodrop 2000c.

Using the deep immunoSEQ assay, multiplex PCR amplified TCR CDR3 regions from genomic DNA. Extracted genomic DNA from each cell subset was spread evenly across all wells of several immunoSEQ 96-well plates, with each plate serving as a replicate. For sorted subsets, approximately 0.2 ug of genomic DNA, equivalent to 30,000 or so T cell genomes, went into each replicate PCR. The purified libraries were quantified using a Qubit 3.0 fluorometer, sized with a Bioanalyzer 2100, and then quantified again using the KAPA Library Quantification kit. Each immunoSEQ 96-well plate was sequenced on its own single-read 150-cycle Illumina NextSeq 550 flow cell. For the original study's pipeline: Because the immunoSEQ output held only junctional sequences and lacked quality scores, the filtering could not match the filtering applied to full-length reads. Sequences were annotated with PyIR, a Python wrapper for IgBLAST v1.9, and V/J genes and CDR3 were assigned using IMGT germline references. Reads were filtered out if the reads had weak V/J assignments (E-value above 1e-6), no CDR3, stop codons, out-of-frame junctions, or ambiguous translated residues. V3J clonotypes were defined as sequences sharing an identical inferred V gene, J gene, and CDR3 amino acid sequence. To compute the percentage overlap between repertoires, the number of shared unique clonotypes was divided by the size of the smaller repertoire. RTK rarefaction, the Chao1 estimator, and Recon v2.1 estimates of unobserved clonotypes were used to assess repertoire richness. OLGA was used to compute generation probabilities for all TCRbeta clonotypes that the gDNA method yielded from a handful of donors. TCRdb stores this immuneACCESS table with in-frame sequences only. Part of the clones is absent; in the studies checked, under half of the shortfall reflects unresolved V genes, and no reason is known for the rest. The V and J calls and clone size were taken over from that table, and D and trimming were inferred from the DNA. The sample table lists hundreds of thousands of clones, 95% of them with a count of one. In total, the top ten clones hold about 0.11% of the sample.

Comments on this clone: What antigen it recognizes has not been identified. It has no much larger one-base neighbor in the sample; base qualities were not kept.

The chain links TRBV5-1 with TRBJ2-1; TRBD1 is possibly the D segment (6 matching bases). Sequencing was done on a sample of naive CD8+ T cells sorted from blood. The cell subset or site label for this specimen denotes: CD45RA+CCR7+. The source is a woman aged 25 to 39 in good health. The nucleotide sequence is given as TGCGCCAGCAGCTTTGGGGGCTCTGATGAGCAGTTCTTC. This encodes CASSFGGSDEQFF.